The following is a T cell receptor (beta chain) sequence with its context. This clonotype has just a few counts. There is no known antigen for this receptor. No quality values exist for individual bases; no much larger clone is one base distant. This specimen comes from a study of T-cell memory formation after mild COVID-19 (dated by TCRdb to the early 2020s). Describing the broader study: TCR sequence clusters from the two donors were found to be largely donor specific. The cohort was made up of two young adult volunteers, one female and one male, who were previously healthy. In a couple of donors, T-cell clones that expanded and contracted after mild COVID-19 were tracked by sequencing TCRalpha and TCRbeta repertoires over time. The study at large found these results: Contracting CD4+ clones turned up mainly in the CM and EM memory subsets, whereas EMRA was where CD8+ clones were enriched. Some responding clones were detected in pre-infection memory, which suggested that pre-existing cross-reactive memory T cells had joined the SARS-CoV-2 response. The study included only a couple of mild cases, and larger cohorts that include severe cases with pre-infection samples were judged to be necessary. Balanced CD4/CD8 phenotypes were observed for clones contracting from day 15 to 85, whereas a bias towards CD4+ was observed for a second wave of clones expanding from day 15 to 37. SARS-CoV-2 specificity was not confirmed for the second-wave clones peaking on day 37.

Ficoll-Paque density gradient centrifugation was the method used to isolate PBMCs. The germline V gene (reference sequence) supplies CDR1 SEHNR and CDR2 FQNEAQ. Counted from cysteine to phenylalanine, this CDR3 has 12 amino acids. Here the CDR3 DNA is all that survives: 36 bases in frame from base 1. Trimming at the junction amounts to 11 bases on V and 1 base on J, and the germline ends lie 11 bases apart. Sequencing took place on an Illumina NovaSeq 6000. Using 5'RACE with constant-segment primers, TCRalpha and TCRbeta cDNA libraries were constructed, with sample barcodes and unique molecular identifiers added in the process. Trizol reagent was used to extract RNA from every sample. Libraries were amplified in two PCR steps, with a second sample barcode and Illumina TruSeq adapters added in the second step. The libraries were sequenced on an Illumina NovaSeq using 2 x 150 bp paired-end reads. Per the authors' processing: The reads were demultiplexed and collapsed into UMI-guided consensus sequences using migec v1.2.7. Using mixcr v2.1.11, the UMI consensuses were aligned to TRA and TRB V and J templates and assembled into clonotypes. Expanded or contracted clonotypes were those called significant by both edgeR and NoisET, with noise models trained on biological replicates. For edgeR calls, the thresholds were a false discovery rate-adjusted p below 0.01 and a log2 fold-change of 1. As an exploratory analysis of dynamics, max-normalized trajectories of the 1000 most abundant clonotypes were examined with PCA combined with hierarchical clustering. The CD4 or CD8 phenotype of responding clones was assigned using the separately sequenced CD4+ and CD8+ repertoires. TCRdb took the public reads, trimmed them with fastp at Q25, ran MiXCR for clone calling and kept in-frame beta chains. Merged by CDR3 protein, the rows form single entries marked with the most common genes and DNA. What appears here as the V and J calls and clone size reflects TCRdb's work, not the paper's. For this sample there are 400,000 to 500,000 distinct CDR3 sequences; 20% appear just once. Around 8.4% of the sample goes to the ten largest clones.

The V gene is TRBV7-9 and the J gene is TRBJ1-1; the D gene assignment is ambiguous. Sequences were obtained from PBMCs or a T cell subset sorted from them (not recorded which). This clonotype originated in an adult woman who had mild COVID-19 (a few samples of this study predate the infection). The sample titles of this study are shuffled in the database, so cell type and time point are left out; the donor was told from shared clones. The bases are TGTGCCTGCGCCCGGGGGAACACTGAAGCTTTCTTT. This yields the protein CACARGNTEAFF.